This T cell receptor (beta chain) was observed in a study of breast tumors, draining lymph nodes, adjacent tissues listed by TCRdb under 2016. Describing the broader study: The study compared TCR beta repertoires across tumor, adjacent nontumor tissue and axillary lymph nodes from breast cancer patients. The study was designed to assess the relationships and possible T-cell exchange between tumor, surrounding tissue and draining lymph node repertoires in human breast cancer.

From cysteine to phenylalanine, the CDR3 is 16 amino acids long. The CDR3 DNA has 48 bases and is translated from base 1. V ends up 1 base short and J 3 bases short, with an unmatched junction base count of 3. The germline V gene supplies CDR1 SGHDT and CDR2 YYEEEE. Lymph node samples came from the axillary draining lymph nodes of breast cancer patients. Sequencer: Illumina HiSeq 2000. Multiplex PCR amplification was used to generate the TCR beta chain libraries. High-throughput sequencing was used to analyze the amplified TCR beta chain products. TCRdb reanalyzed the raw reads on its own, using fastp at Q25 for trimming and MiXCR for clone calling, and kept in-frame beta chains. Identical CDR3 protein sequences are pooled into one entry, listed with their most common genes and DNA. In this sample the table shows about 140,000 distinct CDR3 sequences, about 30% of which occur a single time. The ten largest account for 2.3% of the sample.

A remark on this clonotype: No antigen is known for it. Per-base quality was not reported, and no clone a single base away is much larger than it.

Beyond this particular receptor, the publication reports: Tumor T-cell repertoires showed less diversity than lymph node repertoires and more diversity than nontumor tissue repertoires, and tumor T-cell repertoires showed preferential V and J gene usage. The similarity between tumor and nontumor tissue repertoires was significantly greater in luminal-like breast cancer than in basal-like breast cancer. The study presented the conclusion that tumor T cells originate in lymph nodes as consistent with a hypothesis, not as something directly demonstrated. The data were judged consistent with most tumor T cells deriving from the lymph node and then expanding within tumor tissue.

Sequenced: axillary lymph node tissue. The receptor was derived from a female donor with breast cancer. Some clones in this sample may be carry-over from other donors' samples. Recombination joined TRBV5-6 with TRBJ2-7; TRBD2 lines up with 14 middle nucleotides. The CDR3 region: CASSLSGLAGVYEQYF. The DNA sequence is TGTGCCAGCAGCTTGTCGGGACTAGCGGGGGTCTACGAGCAGTACTTC. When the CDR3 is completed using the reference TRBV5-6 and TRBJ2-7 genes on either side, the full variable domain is DAGVTQSPTHLIKTRGQQVTLRCSPKSGHDTVSWYQQALGQGPQFIFQYYEEEERQRGNFPDRFSGHQFPNYSSELNVNALLLGDSALYLCASSLSGLAGVYEQYFGPGTRLTVT.